The clone carrying this T cell receptor (beta chain) has only a few counts. Each CDR3 protein is one row after TCRdb ran MiXCR on the 5' RACE reads. The sample lists 550,000 to 600,000 distinct CDR3 sequences, about 22% occurring once. This specimen belongs to a study of T-cell memory formation after mild COVID-19. Germline CDR1 reads DFQATT; CDR2 reads SNEGSKA (reference sequence). CDR3 length: 15 amino acids. Between the trimmed V and J ends, which lost 7 bases and 0 bases, there was a span of 16 bases. This receptor was obtained from an adult woman who had mild COVID-19 (a few samples of this study predate the infection). Cell type and time point are not known. The chain has TRBV20-1 and TRBJ1-5, with D tentatively TRBD1 (5 bases). Sequenced sample: PBMCs or a T cell subset sorted from them (not recorded which). The CDR3 protein is CSVGTRENSNQPQHF. Here the CDR3 DNA reads TGCAGTGTTGGGACGAGAGAAAATAGCAATCAGCCCCAGCATTTT.